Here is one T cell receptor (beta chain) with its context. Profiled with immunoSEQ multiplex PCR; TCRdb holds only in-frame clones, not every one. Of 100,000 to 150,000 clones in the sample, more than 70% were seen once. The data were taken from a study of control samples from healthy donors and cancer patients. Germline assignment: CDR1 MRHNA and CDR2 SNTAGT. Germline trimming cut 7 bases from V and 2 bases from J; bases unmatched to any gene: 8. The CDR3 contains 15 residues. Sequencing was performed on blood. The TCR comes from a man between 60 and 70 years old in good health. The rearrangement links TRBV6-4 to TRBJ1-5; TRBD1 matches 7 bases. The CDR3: CASTLGTDCNQPQHF. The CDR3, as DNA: TGTGCCAGCACTCTCGGGACAGATTGCAATCAGCCCCAGCATTTT.